The text below deals with one T cell receptor (beta chain). Antigen unknown. The protocol was immunoSEQ multiplex PCR, while the TCRdb copy is restricted to in-frame clones and leaves out a portion. There are roughly 38,000 clones in the sample; about 82% occur only once, and around 2.7% lies in the top ten. The source of the sample is a study of OX40 agonist ivuxolimab in advanced cancers. Study as a whole: Patients received ivuxolimab, an agonistic anti-OX40 (CD134) antibody. While on treatment, patients had intravenous ivuxolimab at 0.01 to 10 mg/kg every 2 weeks. Overall study findings and caveats: At 0.1 to 3.0 mg/kg and by week 6, clonal expansion occurred in CD4+ and CD8+ blood T cells. Specificity for antigen went undetermined in the expanded peripheral T cells.

The material was CD4+ or CD8+ T cells sorted from blood, obtained in a trial of the OX40 agonist ivuxolimab. The sequence came from an adult with an advanced solid tumor such as melanoma, head and neck, liver or kidney cancer.

Here the CDR3 DNA reads TGTGCCTGGCGCGGGACAGCGACTGAAGCTTTCTTT. It is translated as CAWRGTATEAFF. This sequence joins TRBV30 and TRBJ1-1, with 7 bases aligning to TRBD1. CDR1 and CDR2 from the germline V gene are GTSNPN and SVGIG (reference sequence). V shed 5 bases, J shed 5 bases, and the junction held 5 bases outside the gene matches. This CDR3 has 12 amino acids.